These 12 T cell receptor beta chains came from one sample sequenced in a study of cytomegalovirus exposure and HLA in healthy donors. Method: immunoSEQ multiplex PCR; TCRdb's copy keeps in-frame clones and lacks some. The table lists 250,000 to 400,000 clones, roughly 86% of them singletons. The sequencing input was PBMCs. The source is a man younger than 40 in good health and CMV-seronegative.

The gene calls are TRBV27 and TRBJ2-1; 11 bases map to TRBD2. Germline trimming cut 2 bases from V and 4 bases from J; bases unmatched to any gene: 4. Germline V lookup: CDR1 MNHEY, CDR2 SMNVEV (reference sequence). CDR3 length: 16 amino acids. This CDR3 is CASSLQGLAVYNEQFF. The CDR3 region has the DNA TGTGCCAGCAGTTTACAGGGACTAGCGGTGTACAATGAGCAGTTCTTC.

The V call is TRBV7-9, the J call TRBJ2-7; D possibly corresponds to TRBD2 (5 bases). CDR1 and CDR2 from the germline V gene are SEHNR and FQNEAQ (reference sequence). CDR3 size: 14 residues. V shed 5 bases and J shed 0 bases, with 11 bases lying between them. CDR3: CASSHRESSYEQYF. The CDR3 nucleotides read TGTGCCAGCAGCCACCGGGAAAGCTCCTACGAGCAGTACTTC.

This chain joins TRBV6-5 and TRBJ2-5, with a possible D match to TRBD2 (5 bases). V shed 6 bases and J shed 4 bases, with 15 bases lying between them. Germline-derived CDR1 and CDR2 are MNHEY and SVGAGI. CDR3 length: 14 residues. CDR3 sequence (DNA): TGTGCCAGCAGCATGAGTCTCGGAGGAGAGACCCAGTACTTC. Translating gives CASSMSLGGETQYF.

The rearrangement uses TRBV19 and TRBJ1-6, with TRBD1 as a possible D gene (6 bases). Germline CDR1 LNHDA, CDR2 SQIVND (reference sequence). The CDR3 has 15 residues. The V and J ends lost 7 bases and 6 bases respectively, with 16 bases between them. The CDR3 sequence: CASTKQGNANSPLHF. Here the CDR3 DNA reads TGTGCCAGTACAAAACAGGGAAACGCTAATTCACCCCTCCACTTT.

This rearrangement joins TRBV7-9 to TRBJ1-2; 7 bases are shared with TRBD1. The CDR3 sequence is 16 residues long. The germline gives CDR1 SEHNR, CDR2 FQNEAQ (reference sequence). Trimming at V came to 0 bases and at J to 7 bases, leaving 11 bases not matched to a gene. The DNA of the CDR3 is TGTGCCAGCAGCTTAGCCTACCAGGACAGGTCCGCTGGCTACACCTTC. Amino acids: CASSLAYQDRSAGYTF.

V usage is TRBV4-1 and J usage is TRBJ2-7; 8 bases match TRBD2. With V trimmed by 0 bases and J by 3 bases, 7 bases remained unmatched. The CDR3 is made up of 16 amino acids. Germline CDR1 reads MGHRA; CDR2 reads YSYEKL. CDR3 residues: CASSQDQAGGLYEQYF. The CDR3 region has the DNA TGCGCCAGCAGCCAAGATCAGGCGGGGGGCCTCTACGAGCAGTACTTC.

CDR3 region: CASSYSRIYGYTF. In DNA form, the CDR3 reads TGTGCCAGCAGTTACTCGCGGATATATGGCTACACCTTC. The chain links TRBV6-5 to TRBJ1-2; no clear D gene. Trimming shortened V by 0 bases and J by 5 bases, and 7 bases separated the two germline ends. The CDR3 covers 13 residues. CDR1 MNHEY and CDR2 SVGAGI come from the germline V gene.

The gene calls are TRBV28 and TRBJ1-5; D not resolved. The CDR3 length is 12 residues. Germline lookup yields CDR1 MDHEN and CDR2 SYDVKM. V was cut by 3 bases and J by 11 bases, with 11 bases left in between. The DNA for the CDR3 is TGTGCCAGCAGTTTGATGGCGGCGACCCAGCATTTT. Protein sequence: CASSLMAATQHF. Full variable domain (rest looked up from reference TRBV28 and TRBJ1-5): DVKVTQSSRYLVKRTGEKVFLECVQDMDHENMFWYRQDPGLGLRLIYFSYDVKMKEKGDIPEGYSVSREKKERFSLILESASTNQTSMYLCASSLMAATQHFGDGTRLSIL.

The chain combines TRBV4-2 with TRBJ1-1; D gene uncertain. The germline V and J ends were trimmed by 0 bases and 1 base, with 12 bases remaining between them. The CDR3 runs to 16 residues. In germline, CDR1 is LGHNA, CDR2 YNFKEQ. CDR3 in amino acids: CASSQDQYSQNTEAFF. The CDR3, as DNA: TGTGCCAGCAGCCAAGATCAGTACAGCCAGAACACTGAAGCTTTCTTT.

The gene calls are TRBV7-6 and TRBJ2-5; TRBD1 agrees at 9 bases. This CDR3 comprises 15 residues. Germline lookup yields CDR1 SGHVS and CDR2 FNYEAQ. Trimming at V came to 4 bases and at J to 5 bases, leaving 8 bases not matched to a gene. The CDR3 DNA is TGTGCCAGCAGCTCTTCGACAGGGGGAGGGGAGACCCAGTACTTC. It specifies CASSSSTGGGETQYF.

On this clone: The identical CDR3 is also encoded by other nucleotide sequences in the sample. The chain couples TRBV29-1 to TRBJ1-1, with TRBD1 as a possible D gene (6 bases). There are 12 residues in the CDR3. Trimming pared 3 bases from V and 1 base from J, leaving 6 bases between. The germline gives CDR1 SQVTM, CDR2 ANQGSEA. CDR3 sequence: CSVDRGNTEAFF. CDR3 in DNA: TGCAGCGTTGACAGGGGGAACACTGAAGCTTTCTTT.

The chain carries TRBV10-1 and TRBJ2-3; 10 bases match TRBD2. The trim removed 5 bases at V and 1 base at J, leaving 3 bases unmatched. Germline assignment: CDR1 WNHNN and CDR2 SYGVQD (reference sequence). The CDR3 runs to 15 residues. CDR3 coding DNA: TGCGCCAGCAGTACCGGGACTAGCGGCACAGATACGCAGTATTTT. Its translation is CASSTGTSGTDTQYF.